This TCR beta chain is from a study of shared clonotypes between healthy human individuals (dated by TCRdb to the early 2020s). About the investigation overall: The cohort comprised two women and a few men aged 18 to 49 years. For each donor, CD4 naive and CD4 memory were each given three plates, CD8 naive was given two plates, and CD8 memory was given one plate. To estimate repertoire size and how much clonotypes are shared between individuals, the study performed deep sequencing of blood TCR repertoires from roughly five healthy adults. To increase sequencing depth and limit assay-specific biases, different laboratories used diverse techniques to prepare libraries and sequence TCR repertoires. Per donor, leukapheresis produced somewhere between about 0.85 and 8.9 billion PBMCs.

TCR CDR3 regions were amplified from genomic DNA by multiplex PCR using the deep immunoSEQ assay. Genomic DNA extracted from each cell subset was distributed evenly over all wells of several immunoSEQ 96-well plates, and each plate served as one replicate. For sorted subsets, around 200 ng genomic DNA, equal to 25,000 to 35,000 T cell genomes, was loaded into each replicate PCR. Purified libraries were quantified with a Qubit 3.0 fluorometer, sized on a Bioanalyzer 2100, and re-quantified with the KAPA Library Quantification kit. Each immunoSEQ 96-well plate was sequenced on its own single-read 150-cycle Illumina NextSeq 550 flow cell. On the study's bioinformatics: Because only junctional sequences without quality scores were contained in the immunoSEQ output, filtering matching that applied to full-length reads could not be performed. Sequences were annotated with PyIR, a Python wrapper for IgBLAST v1.9, using IMGT germline references to assign V/J genes and CDR3. Reads were filtered out if the reads had weak V/J assignments (E-value above 1e-6), no CDR3, stop codons, out-of-frame junctions, or ambiguous translated residues. V3J clonotypes were defined as sequences sharing the same inferred V gene, J gene, and CDR3 amino acid sequence. Percentage overlap between repertoires was calculated by dividing the number of shared unique clonotypes by the size of the smaller repertoire. Richness of each repertoire was evaluated using RTK rarefaction, the Chao1 estimator, and Recon v2.1 estimates of unobserved clonotypes. Generation probabilities were computed with OLGA for all TCRbeta clonotypes obtained by the gDNA method from four donors. Drawn from immuneACCESS, this table holds only the in-frame rearrangements with V and J called that TCRdb kept. Clones are partly lost; checked studies trace under half to an unresolved V gene and leave the rest unexplained. That table supplies the V and J calls and clone size; D and trimming were determined from the DNA. The sample data list some 1,900,000 clones, and 85% to 95% of these were observed just once. Roughly 1% of the sample goes to the ten largest clones.

CDR1 LGHNA and CDR2 YSLEER were looked up in the germline V gene. The CDR3 covers 15 residues, taking in both the cysteine and the phenylalanine. Just CDR3 DNA is preserved here, 45 bases in frame from base 1. The germline V and J ends show losses of 4 bases and 3 bases respectively, and no gene match explains 7 bases of the junction. Concerning this clone: The antigen it recognizes is unknown. Per-base qualities were not stored, and no clone one base away is much larger.

Beyond this particular receptor, the publication reports: Clonotypes shared by all four sorted-subset donors showed higher generation probabilities than non-shared clonotypes. Larger estimated clonotype richness was generally found for naive subsets than for memory subsets. Because the study included a small number of donors, the genetic and exposure-history diversity represented was limited. Based on pairwise subsampling, the degree of clonotype sharing among donors was expected to be affected by sequencing depth. Sampling was restricted to blood, and TCR repertoires in tissue are likely to differ from TCR repertoires in blood. Even with the large sequencing depth, rarefaction of the sorted-subset datasets indicated that sequencing was incomplete. When a few donors were compared, the shared fraction of clonotypes was around 5.1% for naive CD4, around 3.5% for naive CD8, 2% to 2.5% for memory CD4, and 0.35% to 0.5% for memory CD8.

For the CD8 naive samples, CD45RO-negative cells were positively selected for CCR7, yielding a CD45RA+CCR7+ population from which TemRA cells were excluded. The donors were healthy, HIV-negative adults with no recently reported acute infections or vaccinations. Every donor was a Caucasian adult residing in Nashville, Tennessee, USA. Blood was obtained by leukapheresis, after which PBMCs were separated by Ficoll-Histopaque density gradient centrifugation and cryopreserved in liquid nitrogen vapor phase. Purity and quantity of every magnetically sorted T cell population were checked by analytical flow cytometry. Genomic DNA was isolated from each sorted fraction and quantified by UV absorbance on a Nanodrop 2000c.

The sequenced sample consisted of naive CD8+ T cells sorted from blood. Taken with the paper, the label for cell subset or site translates to: CD45RA+CCR7+. This clonotype was obtained from a man aged 18 to 35 in good health. Rearrangement joined TRBV4-3 to TRBJ2-7, and TRBD2 aligns with 9 junction nucleotides. The DNA is TGCGCCAGCAGCCCTGGGGCTAGCGGGATCTACGAGCAGTACTTC. Translated, this is CASSPGASGIYEQYF.